The sequence of this T cell receptor (beta chain) was determined in a study of identical twins. V gave up 4 bases and J gave up 0 bases; unmatched junction bases: 2. This CDR3 is 15 amino acids long. Germline V gene data show CDR1 as LGHNA and CDR2 as YSLEER. Using its own MiXCR run on the 5' RACE reads, TCRdb lists one record per CDR3 protein. Counted here are 600,000 to 700,000 distinct CDR3 sequences, less than 25% occurring once; the ten biggest clones make up about 4.5%. In addition, the sample was reused for a study of T cells expressing NK-cell markers. That source adds: Specificity for HCMV among expanded NKG2C+ T cell clones was not established.

The clonotype was recovered from a woman under 30 in good health. Sequenced material: PBMCs. The J gene is TRBJ2-7, the V gene TRBV4-3; 11 positions match TRBD2. CDR3 loop: CASSRGLAVSYEQYF. In nucleotides, the CDR3 is TGCGCCAGCAGCCGGGGACTAGCGGTCTCCTACGAGCAGTACTTC.